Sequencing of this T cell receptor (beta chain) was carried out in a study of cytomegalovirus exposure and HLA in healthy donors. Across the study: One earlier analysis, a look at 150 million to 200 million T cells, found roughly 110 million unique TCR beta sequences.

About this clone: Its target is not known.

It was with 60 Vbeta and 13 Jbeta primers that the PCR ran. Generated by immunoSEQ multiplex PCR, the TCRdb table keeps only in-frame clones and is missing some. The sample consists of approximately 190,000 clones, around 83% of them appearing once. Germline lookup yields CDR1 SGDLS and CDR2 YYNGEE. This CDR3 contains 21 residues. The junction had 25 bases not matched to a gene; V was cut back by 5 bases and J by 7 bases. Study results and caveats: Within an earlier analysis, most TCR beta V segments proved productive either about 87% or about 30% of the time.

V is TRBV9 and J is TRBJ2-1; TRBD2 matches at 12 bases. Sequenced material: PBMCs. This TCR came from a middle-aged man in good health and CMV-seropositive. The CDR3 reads CASSPTGGGLAGSPPTNEQFF. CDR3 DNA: TGTGCCAGCAGTCCGACAGGGGGAGGACTAGCGGGATCCCCCCCCACGAATGAGCAGTTCTTC.